The text below deals with one T cell receptor beta chain. This entry comes from a study of monozygotic twins with inflammatory bowel disease. TCRdb reprocessed the 5' RACE reads and keeps a single row for each CDR3 protein, giving no DNA. Its table lists some 83,000 distinct CDR3 sequences. This clonotype was obtained from a human donor with ulcerative colitis or Crohn's disease, or a healthy co-twin of an affected twin (not recorded which). Specimen: blood.

The CDR3 region is CASSLAQTDSPLHF. The chain carries TRBV11-2 and TRBJ1-6. Germline lookup yields CDR1 SGHAT and CDR2 FQNNGV. There are 14 residues in the CDR3.